This T cell receptor beta chain was documented in a study of beta chain features in type 1 diabetes. Expressed TCRB transcripts were sequenced because the entire RNA isolate underwent reverse transcription. The data were produced by immunoSEQ multiplex PCR, yet TCRdb's version contains in-frame clones alone and is incomplete. This sample yields under 800,000 clones, of which roughly 16% are seen a single time; approximately 0.093% belongs to the top ten. Findings and caveats of the study: Compared to healthy donors, patients appeared to have naive, central memory and Treg TCRB repertoires that were more alike.

The ends were cut back, 0 bases at V and 5 bases at J, with 16 bases in the middle. The CDR3 length is 16 residues. The germline CDR1 and CDR2 sequences are SEHNR and FQNEAQ (reference sequence). This clone has only a few counts. Its specificity is unknown. The receptor comes from a man aged 18 to 29 in good health. V is TRBV7-9 and J is TRBJ1-1, with D unclear. Sequenced: naive CD4+ T cells from blood. The CDR3 reads CASSLAGRGLETEAFF. The DNA for the CDR3 is TGTGCCAGCAGCTTAGCGGGTCGAGGGCTAGAGACTGAAGCTTTCTTT.